This T cell receptor (beta chain) was observed in a study of cytomegalovirus exposure and HLA in healthy donors. Overall study findings and caveats: Among TCR sequences, most were rare, though some public TCRs appeared in many donors.

Sequencing was performed with immunoSEQ multiplex PCR; in TCRdb, only in-frame clones are kept and a portion is missing. Of around 120,000 clones listed, about nine tenths were seen once; the top ten hold 1.5% to 2%. This CDR3 has 16 amino acids. The germline gives CDR1 SGHRS, CDR2 YFSETQ. V lost 7 bases to trimming and J lost 4 bases; unmatched junction nucleotides: 11. A note on this clone: Its antigen is unidentified.

This chain joins TRBV5-1 and TRBJ2-2; 9 bases line up with TRBD1. Sequencing was performed on PBMCs. The clonotype was recovered from a man aged 18 to 29 in good health and CMV-seronegative. CDR3 nucleotides: TGCGCCAGCCGGCTGGGAAACAGGGGGCCCACCGGGGAGCTGTTTTTT. Protein: CASRLGNRGPTGELFF.